This T cell receptor (beta chain) originates from a study of blood T cell repertoires in COVID-19. At the level of the study: Italy, Spain and the United States were the sources of the convalescent and acute COVID-19 samples. PBMCs, B-cell-depleted T cells, or T cells were the source of the cDNA or gDNA that made up the material.

Per the original methods: Reference gene primer amplification yielded estimated nucleated cell counts. The data were produced by immunoSEQ multiplex PCR, yet TCRdb's version contains in-frame clones alone and is incomplete. From that table come the V and J calls and clone size; the DNA was used to work out D and trimming. This repertoire shows 150,000 to 200,000 clones, about 89% found once; its top ten account for around 3.3%. Per the germline V gene, CDR1 is SEHNR and CDR2 is FQNEAQ (reference sequence). The CDR3 loop spans 13 amino acids. The germline V and J ends were trimmed by 5 bases and 9 bases, with 11 bases remaining between them.

This sequence was found in a man aged 65 to 79 with acute or convalescent COVID-19. The sample consisted of peripheral blood. The chain recombines TRBV7-9 with TRBJ1-6, with D hard to call. The CDR3 DNA reads as TGTGCCAGCAGCCCCGAGGTTATTTCACCCCTCCACTTT. Its protein is CASSPEVISPLHF.